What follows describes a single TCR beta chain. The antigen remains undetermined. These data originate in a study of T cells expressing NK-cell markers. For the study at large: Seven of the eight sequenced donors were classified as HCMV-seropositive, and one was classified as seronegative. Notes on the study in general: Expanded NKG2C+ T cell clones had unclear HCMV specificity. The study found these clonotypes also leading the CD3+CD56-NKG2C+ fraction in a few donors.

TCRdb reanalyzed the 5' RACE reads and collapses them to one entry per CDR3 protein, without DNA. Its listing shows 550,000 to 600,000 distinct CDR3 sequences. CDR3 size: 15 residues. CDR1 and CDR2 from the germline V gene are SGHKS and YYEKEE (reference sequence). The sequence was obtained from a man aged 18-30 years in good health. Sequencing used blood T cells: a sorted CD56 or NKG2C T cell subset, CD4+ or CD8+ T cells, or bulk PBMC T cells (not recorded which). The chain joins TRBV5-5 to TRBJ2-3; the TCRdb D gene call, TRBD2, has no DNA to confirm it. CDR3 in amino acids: CASSFEGRVTDTQYF.